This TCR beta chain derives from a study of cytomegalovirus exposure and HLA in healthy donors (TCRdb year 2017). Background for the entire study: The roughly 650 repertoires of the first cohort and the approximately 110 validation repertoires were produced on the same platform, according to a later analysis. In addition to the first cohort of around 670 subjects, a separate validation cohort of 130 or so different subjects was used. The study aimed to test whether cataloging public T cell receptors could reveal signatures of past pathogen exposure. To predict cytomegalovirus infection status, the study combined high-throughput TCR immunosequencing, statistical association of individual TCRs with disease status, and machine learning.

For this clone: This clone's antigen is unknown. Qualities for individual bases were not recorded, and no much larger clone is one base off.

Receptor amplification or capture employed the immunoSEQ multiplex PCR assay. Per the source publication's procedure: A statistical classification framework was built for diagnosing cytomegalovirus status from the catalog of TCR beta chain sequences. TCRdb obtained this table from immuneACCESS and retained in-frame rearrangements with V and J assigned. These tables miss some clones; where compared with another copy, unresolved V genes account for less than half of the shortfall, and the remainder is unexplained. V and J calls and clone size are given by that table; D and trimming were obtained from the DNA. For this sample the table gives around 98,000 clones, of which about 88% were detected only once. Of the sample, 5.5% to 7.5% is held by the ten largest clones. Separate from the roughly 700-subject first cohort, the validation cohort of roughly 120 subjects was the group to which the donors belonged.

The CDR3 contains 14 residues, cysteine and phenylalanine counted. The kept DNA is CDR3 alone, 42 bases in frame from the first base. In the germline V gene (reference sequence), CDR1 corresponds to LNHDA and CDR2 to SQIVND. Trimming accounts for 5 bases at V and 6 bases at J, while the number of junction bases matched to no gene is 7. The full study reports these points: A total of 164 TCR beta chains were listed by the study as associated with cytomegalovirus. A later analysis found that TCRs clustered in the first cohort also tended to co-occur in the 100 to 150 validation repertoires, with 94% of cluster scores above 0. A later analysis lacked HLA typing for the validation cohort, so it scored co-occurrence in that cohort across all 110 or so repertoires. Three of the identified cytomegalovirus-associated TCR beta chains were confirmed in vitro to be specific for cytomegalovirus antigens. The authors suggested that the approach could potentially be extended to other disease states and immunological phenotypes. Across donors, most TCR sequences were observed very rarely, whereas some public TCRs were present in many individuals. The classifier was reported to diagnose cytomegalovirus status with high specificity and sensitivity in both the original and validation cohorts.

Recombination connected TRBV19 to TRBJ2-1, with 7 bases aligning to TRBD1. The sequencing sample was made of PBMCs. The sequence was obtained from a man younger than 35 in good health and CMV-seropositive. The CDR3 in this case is CASSLAGGFNEQFF. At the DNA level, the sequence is TGTGCCAGTAGTCTGGCAGGGGGTTTCAATGAGCAGTTCTTC.